This TCR beta chain came from a study of human T cells and chemical hapten exposure. Study-wide background: Alopecia areata, totalis or universalis affected patients who were mostly female.

The V gene's germline CDR1 is DFQATT and CDR2 SNEGSKA (reference sequence). V trimming: 7 bases; J trimming: 7 bases; junction bases outside the gene matches: 3. The CDR3 sequence is 12 residues long. Time point reported: patch test 2, 6 weeks after DPC sensitization. Documented treatment: therapeutic diphenylcyclopropenone sensitization with weekly scalp DPC. TCRdb passed the RACE reads through MiXCR, listing each CDR3 protein once. The sample includes 140,000 or so distinct CDR3 sequences, 10% to 15% seen only once; the top ten take 1.4%. The chain employs TRBV20-1 and TRBJ2-1, with 11 bases aligning to TRBD2. The sample in question was whole blood, obtained in connection with sensitization to the hapten diphenylcyclopropenone (DPC). The origin of this receptor is a woman between 50 and 59 years old with alopecia areata. Some clones in this sample may be carry-over from other donors' samples. CDR3 amino acids: CSGSGGGNEQFF. As DNA, the CDR3 is TGCAGTGGTAGCGGGGGGGGTAATGAGCAGTTCTTC.